These 9 T cell receptor beta chains were sequenced from one sample in a study of T cell repertoires in aging, cancer and after chemotherapy. Amplification of TCR beta used genomic DNA extracted from peripheral blood. Rearranged V-D-J TRB sequences were amplified with a mixed TRB-A/B primer pool. TCRdb called the multiplex PCR reads again in MiXCR, with one record for every CDR3 protein. This table has around 600 distinct CDR3 sequences, around a fifth appearing once. Input material: blood. Every receptor here comes from a human donor with a blood cancer.

This clonotype is labeled large. This chain joins TRBV5-4 and TRBJ2-2, with TRBD1 matching over 7 bases. Germline V gives CDR1 SGHNT, CDR2 YYREEE (reference sequence). Losses at the gene ends were 2 bases for V and 4 bases for J; bases not matched to a gene: 2. The CDR3 loop spans 14 amino acids. The DNA for the CDR3 is TGTGCCAGCAGCTTTAACAGGGGCACCGGGGAGCTGTTTTTT. Encoded protein: CASSFNRGTGELFF.

This clonotype was counted only a few times. Possible read error: a much larger clone is one base away. This sequence joins TRBV19 and TRBJ1-2; TRBD1 matches at 11 bases. This CDR3 contains 14 residues. Per the germline V gene, CDR1 is LNHDA and CDR2 is SQIVND (reference sequence). V dropped 5 bases and J dropped 9; count of bases not matched to a gene: 8. CDR3 protein: CASSGGQGARCYTF. The CDR3 bases are TGTGCCAGTAGTGGTGGACAGGGGGCGCGTTGCTACACCTTC.

The CDR3 spells CASSPPPPNEKLFF. In nucleotides, the CDR3 is TGTGCCAGCAGTCCCCCACCCCCAAATGAAAAACTGTTTTTT. The chain is built from TRBV28 and TRBJ1-4; D is ambiguous. From germline, CDR1 is MDHEN and CDR2 SYDVKM. This CDR3 spans 14 amino acids. V lost 5 bases and J lost 5, with 12 bases in between.

This chain joins TRBV7-9 and TRBJ1-1; D not resolved. Trimming stripped 1 base from V and 0 bases from J, with 12 bases between. This CDR3 spans 16 amino acids. The germline CDR1 and CDR2 sequences are SEHNR and FQNEAQ (reference sequence). The CDR3 region is CASSLGGGPLNTEAFF. The DNA of the CDR3 is TGTGCCAGCAGCTTAGGAGGAGGACCTTTGAACACTGAAGCTTTCTTT.

In its sample, this clonotype was seen a few times. The chain employs TRBV14 and TRBJ2-5; 10 positions match TRBD2. Germline V gives CDR1 SGHDN, CDR2 FVKESK. Unmatched junction bases numbered 5, after V lost 8 bases and J lost 5 bases. The CDR3 is 13 residues long. This chain's CDR3 is CASGLAGAETQYF. Here the CDR3 DNA reads TGTGCCAGCGGGCTAGCGGGGGCGGAGACCCAGTACTTC.

In its sample, this clonotype is medium-sized. The rearrangement links TRBV18 to TRBJ1-4, with 8 bases aligning to TRBD1. V trimming: 1 base; J trimming: 6 bases; junction bases outside the gene matches: 10. The CDR3 loop spans 17 amino acids. Germline V lookup: CDR1 KGHSH, CDR2 LQKENI. The CDR3 here is CASSPRLQTGEDEKLFF. CDR3 DNA sequence: TGTGCCAGCTCACCACGACTCCAGACAGGGGAGGATGAAAAACTGTTTTTT.

In its sample, this clonotype is medium-sized (0.01 to 0.1%). The chain is built from TRBV24-1 and TRBJ2-1, with 12 bases identical to TRBD2. This CDR3 contains 16 residues. V shed 5 bases, J shed 5 bases, and the junction held 6 bases outside the gene matches. Germline CDR1 and CDR2: KGHDR and SFDVKD. The CDR3 spells CATSASGGARDNEQFF. CDR3 in DNA: TGTGCCACCAGTGCTAGCGGGGGGGCCAGGGACAATGAGCAGTTCTTC.

This clonotype has more than one count but fewer than ten. This sequence joins TRBV20-1 and TRBJ2-3; TRBD2 might be the D (6 bases). Trimming cost V 1 base and J 3 bases, with 11 bases left between them. The CDR3 sequence is 14 residues long. Germline V gene sequence: CDR1 DFQATT, CDR2 SNEGSKA (reference sequence). The chain's CDR3 is CSARVAGSTDTQYF. The CDR3 region has the DNA TGCAGTGCTAGAGTGGCCGGGAGTACAGATACGCAGTATTTT.

This clonotype is termed large. CDR3 residues: CASHYKGGGEQFF. CDR3 nucleotides: TGTGCCAGCCACTACAAGGGAGGGGGTGAGCAGTTCTTC. The V and J genes are TRBV6-6 and TRBJ2-1, with D possibly being TRBD2 (7 bases). From germline, CDR1 is MNHNY and CDR2 SVGAGI (reference sequence). The CDR3 consists of 13 residues. V dropped 8 bases and J dropped 9 bases, with 17 bases sitting between them.